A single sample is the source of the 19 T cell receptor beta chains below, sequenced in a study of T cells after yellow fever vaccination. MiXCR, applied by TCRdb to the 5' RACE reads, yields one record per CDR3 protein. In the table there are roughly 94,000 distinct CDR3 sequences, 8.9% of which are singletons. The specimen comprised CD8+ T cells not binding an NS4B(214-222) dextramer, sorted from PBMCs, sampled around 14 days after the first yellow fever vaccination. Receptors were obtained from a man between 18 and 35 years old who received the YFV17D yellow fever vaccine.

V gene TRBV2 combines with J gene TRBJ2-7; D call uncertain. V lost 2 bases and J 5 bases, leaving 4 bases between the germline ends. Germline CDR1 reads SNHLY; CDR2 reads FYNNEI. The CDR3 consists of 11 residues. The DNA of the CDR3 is TGTGCCAGCAGTGAATTAGACGAGCAGTACTTC. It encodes CASSELDEQYF. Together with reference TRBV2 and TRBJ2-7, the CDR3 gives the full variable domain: EPEVTQTPSHQVTQMGQEVILRCVPISNHLYFYWYRQILGQKVEFLVSFYNNEISEKSEIFDDQFSVERPDGSNFTLKIRSTKLEDSAMYFCASSELDEQYFGPGTRLTVT.

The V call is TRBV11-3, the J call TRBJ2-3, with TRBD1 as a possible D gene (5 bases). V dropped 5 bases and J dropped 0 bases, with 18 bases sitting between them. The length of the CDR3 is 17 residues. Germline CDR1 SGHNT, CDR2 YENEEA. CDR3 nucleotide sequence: TGTGCCAGCAGCCATGAAGGAATCCCAGGGAGCACAGATACGCAGTATTTT. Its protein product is CASSHEGIPGSTDTQYF.

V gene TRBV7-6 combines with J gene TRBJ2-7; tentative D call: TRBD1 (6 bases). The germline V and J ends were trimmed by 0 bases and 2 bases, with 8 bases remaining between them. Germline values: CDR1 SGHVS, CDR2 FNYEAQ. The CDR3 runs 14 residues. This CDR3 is CASSLAQGPYEQYF. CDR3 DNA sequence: TGTGCCAGCAGCTTAGCACAGGGACCCTACGAGCAGTACTTC.

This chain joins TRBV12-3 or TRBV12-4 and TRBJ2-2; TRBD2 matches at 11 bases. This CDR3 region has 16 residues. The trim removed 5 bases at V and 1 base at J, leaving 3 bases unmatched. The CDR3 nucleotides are TGTGCCAGCAGTCCAACTAGCGGGGGGAACACCGGGGAGCTGTTTTTT. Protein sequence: CASSPTSGGNTGELFF.

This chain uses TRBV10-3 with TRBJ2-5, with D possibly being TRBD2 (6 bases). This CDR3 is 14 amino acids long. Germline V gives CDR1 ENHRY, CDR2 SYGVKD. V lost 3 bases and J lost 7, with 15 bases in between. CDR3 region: CAISDGASEGTQYF. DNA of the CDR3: TGTGCCATCAGTGATGGGGCTAGCGAGGGGACCCAGTACTTC.

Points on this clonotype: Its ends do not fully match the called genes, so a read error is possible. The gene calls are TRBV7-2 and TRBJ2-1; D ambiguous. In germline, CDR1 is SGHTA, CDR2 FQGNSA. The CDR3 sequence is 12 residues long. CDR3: CASNLVANEQFF. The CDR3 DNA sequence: TGTGCCAGCAACTTAGTGGCCAATGAGCAGTTCTTC.

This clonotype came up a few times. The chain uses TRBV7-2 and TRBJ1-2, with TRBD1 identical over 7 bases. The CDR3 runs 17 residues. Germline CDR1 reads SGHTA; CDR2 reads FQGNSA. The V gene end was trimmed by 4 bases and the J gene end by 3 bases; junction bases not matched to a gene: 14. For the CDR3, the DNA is TGTGCCAGCAGCTCCATCGGAGGGACAGCGACGCACTATGGCTACACCTTC. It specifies CASSSIGGTATHYGYTF. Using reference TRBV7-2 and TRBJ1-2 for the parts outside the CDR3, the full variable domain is GAGVSQSPSNKVTEKGKDVELRCDPISGHTALYWYRQSLGQGLEFLIYFQGNSAPDKSGLPSDRFSAERTGGSVSTLTIQRTQQEDSAVYLCASSSIGGTATHYGYTFGSGTRLTVV.

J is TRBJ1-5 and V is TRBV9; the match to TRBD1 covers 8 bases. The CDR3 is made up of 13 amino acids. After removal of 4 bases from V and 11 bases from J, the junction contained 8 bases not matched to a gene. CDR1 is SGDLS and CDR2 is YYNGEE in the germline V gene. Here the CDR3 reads CASSPADREAQHF. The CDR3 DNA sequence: TGTGCCAGCAGCCCGGCGGACAGGGAAGCCCAGCATTTT.

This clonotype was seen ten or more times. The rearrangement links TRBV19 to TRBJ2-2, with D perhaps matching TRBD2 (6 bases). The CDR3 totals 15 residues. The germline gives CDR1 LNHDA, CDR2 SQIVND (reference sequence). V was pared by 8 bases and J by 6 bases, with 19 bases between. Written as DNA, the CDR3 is TGTGCCAGTGGGTTTAGCGGTAACTATGCCGGGGAGCTGTTTTTT. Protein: CASGFSGNYAGELFF.

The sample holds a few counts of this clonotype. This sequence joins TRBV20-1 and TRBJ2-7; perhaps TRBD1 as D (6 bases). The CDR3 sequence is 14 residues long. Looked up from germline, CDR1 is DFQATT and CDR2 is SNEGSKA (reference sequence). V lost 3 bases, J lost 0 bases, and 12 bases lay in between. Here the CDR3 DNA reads TGCAGTGCTAGGGACGGACAGAGCTCCTACGAGCAGTACGTC. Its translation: CSARDGQSSYEQYV.

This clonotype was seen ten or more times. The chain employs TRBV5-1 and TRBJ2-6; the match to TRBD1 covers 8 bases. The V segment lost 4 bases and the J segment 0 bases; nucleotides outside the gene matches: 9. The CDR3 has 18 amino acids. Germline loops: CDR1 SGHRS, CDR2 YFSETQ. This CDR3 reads CASSPRTGYYSGANVLTF. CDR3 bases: TGCGCCAGCAGCCCGAGGACAGGGTACTACTCTGGGGCCAACGTCCTGACTTTC.

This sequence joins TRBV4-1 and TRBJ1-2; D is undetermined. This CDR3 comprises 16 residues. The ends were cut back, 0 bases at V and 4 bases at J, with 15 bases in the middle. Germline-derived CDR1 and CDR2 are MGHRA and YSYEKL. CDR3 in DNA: TGCGCCAGCAGCCAAGATGAAATTTGGGGTACCTATGGCTACACCTTC. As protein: CASSQDEIWGTYGYTF.

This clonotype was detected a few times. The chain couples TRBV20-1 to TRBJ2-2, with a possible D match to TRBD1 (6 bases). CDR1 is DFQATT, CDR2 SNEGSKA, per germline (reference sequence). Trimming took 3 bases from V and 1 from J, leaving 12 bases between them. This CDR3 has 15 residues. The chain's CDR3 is CSASEQGRNTGELFF. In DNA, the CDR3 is TGCAGTGCTAGCGAACAGGGACGGAACACCGGGGAGCTGTTTTTT.

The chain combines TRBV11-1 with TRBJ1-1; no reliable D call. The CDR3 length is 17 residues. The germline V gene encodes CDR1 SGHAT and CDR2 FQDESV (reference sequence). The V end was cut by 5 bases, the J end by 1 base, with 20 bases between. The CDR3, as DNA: TGTGCCAGCAGCCCCCGAGAGGTCCCTTCCTCGAACACTGAAGCTTTCTTT. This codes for CASSPREVPSSNTEAFF.

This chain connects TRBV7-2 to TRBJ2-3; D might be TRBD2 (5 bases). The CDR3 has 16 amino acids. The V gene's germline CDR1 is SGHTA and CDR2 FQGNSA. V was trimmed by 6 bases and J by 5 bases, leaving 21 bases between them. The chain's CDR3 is CASSSGVGNRLDTQYF. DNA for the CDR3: TGTGCCAGCAGTTCCGGCGTCGGGAATCGTCTAGATACGCAGTATTTT.

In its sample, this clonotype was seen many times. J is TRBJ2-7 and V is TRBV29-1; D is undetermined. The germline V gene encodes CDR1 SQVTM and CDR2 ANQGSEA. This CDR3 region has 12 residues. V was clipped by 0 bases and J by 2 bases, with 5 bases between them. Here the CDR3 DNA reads TGCAGCGTTGAAGAAGGGCCCTACGAGCAGTACTTC. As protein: CSVEEGPYEQYF.

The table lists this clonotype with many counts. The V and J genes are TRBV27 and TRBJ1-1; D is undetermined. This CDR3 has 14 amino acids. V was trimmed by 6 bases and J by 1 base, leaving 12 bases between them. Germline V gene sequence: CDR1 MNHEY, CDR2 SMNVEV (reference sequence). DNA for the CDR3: TGTGCCAGCAGCCAGTTCGGTAGGAACACTGAAGCTTTCTTT. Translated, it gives CASSQFGRNTEAFF.

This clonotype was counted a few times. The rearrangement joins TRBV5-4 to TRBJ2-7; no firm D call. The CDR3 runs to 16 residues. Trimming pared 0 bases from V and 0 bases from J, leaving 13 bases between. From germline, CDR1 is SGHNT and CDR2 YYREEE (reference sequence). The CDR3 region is CASSLGWGSRSYEQYF. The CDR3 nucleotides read TGTGCCAGCAGCTTGGGTTGGGGTTCGCGCTCCTACGAGCAGTACTTC. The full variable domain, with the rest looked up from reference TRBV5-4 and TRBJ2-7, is ETGVTQSPTHLIKTRGQQVTLRCSSQSGHNTVSWYQQALGQGPQFIFQYYREEENGRGNFPPRFSGLQFPNYSSELNVNALELDDSALYLCASSLGWGSRSYEQYFGPGTRLTVT.

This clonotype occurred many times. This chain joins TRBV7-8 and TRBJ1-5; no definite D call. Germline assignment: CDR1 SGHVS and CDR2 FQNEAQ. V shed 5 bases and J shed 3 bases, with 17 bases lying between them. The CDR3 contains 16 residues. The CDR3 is CASSHINYSPNQPQHF. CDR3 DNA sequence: TGTGCCAGCAGCCATATTAACTATAGCCCCAATCAGCCCCAGCATTTT. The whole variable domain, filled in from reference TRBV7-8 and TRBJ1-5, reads GAGVSQSPRYKVAKRGQDVALRCDPISGHVSLFWYQQALGQGPEFLTYFQNEAQLDKSGLPSDRFFAERPEGSVSTLKIQRTQQEDSAVYLCASSHINYSPNQPQHFGDGTRLSIL.